This TCR beta chain emerged from a study of follicular helper T cells after annual influenza vaccination. The wider study: For some subjects, blood spans the 2013-2014, 2014-2015 and 2015-2016 annual vaccinations. Findings of the study overall: ICOS+CD38+ cTfh clonality change tracked circulating plasmablast frequency change.

The germline CDR1 and CDR2 sequences are GTSNPN and SVGIG (reference sequence). The V and J ends lost 1 base and 1 base respectively, with 10 bases between them. This CDR3 has 15 residues. Time point given: 2014-2015 season, pre-vaccination. Non-naive CD4+CXCR5+PD-1+ cTfh were sorted into ICOS+CD38+ and ICOS-CD38- fractions. Worth noting for this clone: Its antigen is not identified.

Method: immunoSEQ multiplex PCR; TCRdb's copy keeps in-frame clones and lacks some. The sample carries about 27,000 clones, around 80% recorded once. The TCR comes from an adult who received the influenza vaccine. Sequencing was performed on CXCR5+ CD38- circulating T follicular helper cells from blood, taken on the day of influenza vaccination. Subset given: circulating Tfh, non-naive CD4+CXCR5+PD-1+ (ICOS+CD38+ or ICOS-CD38-). This rearrangement joins TRBV30 to TRBJ2-2; TRBD2 is a possible D gene (6 bases). The CDR3 nucleotides read TGTGCCTGGAGTGGCCTCGGGGGGAACACCGGGGAGCTGTTTTTT. Protein sequence: CAWSGLGGNTGELFF.